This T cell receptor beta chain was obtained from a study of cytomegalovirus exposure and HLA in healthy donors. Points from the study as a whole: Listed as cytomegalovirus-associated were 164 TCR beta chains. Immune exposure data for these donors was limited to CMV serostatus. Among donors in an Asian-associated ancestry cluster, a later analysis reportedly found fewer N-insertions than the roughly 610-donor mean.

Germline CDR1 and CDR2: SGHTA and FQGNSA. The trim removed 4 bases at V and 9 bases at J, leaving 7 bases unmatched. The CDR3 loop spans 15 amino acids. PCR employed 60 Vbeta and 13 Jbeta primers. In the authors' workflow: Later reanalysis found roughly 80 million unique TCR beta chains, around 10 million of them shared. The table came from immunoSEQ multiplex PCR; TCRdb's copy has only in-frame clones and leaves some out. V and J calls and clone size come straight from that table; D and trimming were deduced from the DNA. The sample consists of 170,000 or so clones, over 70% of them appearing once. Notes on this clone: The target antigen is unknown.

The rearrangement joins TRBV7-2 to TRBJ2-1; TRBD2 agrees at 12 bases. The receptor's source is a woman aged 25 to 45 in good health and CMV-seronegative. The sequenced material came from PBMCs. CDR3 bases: TGTGCCAGCAGCTCTCTAGCGGGAGGGCCCGGTGAGCAGTTCTTC. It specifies CASSSLAGGPGEQFF.